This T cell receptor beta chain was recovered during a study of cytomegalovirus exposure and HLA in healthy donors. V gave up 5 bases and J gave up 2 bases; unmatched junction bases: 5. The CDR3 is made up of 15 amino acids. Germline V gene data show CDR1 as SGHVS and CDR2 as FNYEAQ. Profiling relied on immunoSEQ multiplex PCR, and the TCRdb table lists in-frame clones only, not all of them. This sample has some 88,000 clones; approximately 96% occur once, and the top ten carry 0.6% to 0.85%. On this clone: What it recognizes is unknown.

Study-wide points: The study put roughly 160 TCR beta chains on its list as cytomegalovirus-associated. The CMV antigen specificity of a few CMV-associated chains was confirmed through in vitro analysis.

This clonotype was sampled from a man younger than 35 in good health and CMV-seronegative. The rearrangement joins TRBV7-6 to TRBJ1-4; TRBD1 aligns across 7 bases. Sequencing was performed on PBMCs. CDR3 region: CASSVQTGTNEKLFF. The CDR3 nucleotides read TGTGCCAGCAGCGTCCAGACAGGGACTAATGAAAAACTGTTTTTT.